The clone carrying this TCR beta chain showed up many times. CDR1 and CDR2 from the germline V gene are KGHSH and LQKENI. The CDR3 extends over 15 amino acids. V was pared by 2 bases and J by 0 bases, with 4 bases of the junction left unmatched. Each patient came to thyroid surgery without any prior treatment (of any kind). The record originates from a study of metastatic and nonmetastatic thyroid tumors. Looking at the study overall: Repertoire comparisons spanned blood and tumor or nodule tissue from malignant and benign thyroid patients.

TCRdb re-clonotyped the PCR reads via MiXCR. This sample carries around 30,000 clones, under 25% of them seen once, and the ten largest clones take more than 12%. This TCR derives from a female donor with papillary thyroid cancer or a benign thyroid nodule (not recorded which). Some clones in this sample may be carry-over from other donors' samples. The sequenced material came from blood. V and J are TRBV18 and TRBJ2-7; 7 bases are a match to TRBD2. The CDR3 DNA follows: TGTGCCAGCTCACCAGGGAGGGAGGTCTCCTACGAGCAGTACTTC. It encodes CASSPGREVSYEQYF.